These 32 T cell receptor beta chains originate from one sample sequenced in a study of Graves' ophthalmopathy and Graves' hyperthyroidism. RNA served as the template for amplifying TCR beta CDR3 regions. RT-PCR with HTBI primers came first, then second-round multiplex PCR. TCRdb reprocessed the multiplex PCR reads via MiXCR and lists one record per CDR3 protein. The sample comprises about 420,000 distinct CDR3 sequences, 21% of which are singletons, and 2.5% to 3.5% rests with the top ten. The sequencing input was peripheral blood. The receptors come from a woman in her late teens or twenties with stable Graves' hyperthyroidism.

This clonotype came up many times. CDR3 DNA sequence: TGTGCCACCTCCCCATATGGCTACACCTTC. Protein sequence: CATSPYGYTF. V usage is TRBV24-1 and J usage is TRBJ1-2; D is unclear. This CDR3 region has 10 residues. The V gene lost 9 bases and the J gene lost 5 bases, with 6 bases spanning the gap. Germline loops: CDR1 KGHDR, CDR2 SFDVKD.

The chain uses TRBV30 and TRBJ2-7; tentative D call: TRBD1 (6 bases). The CDR3 is made up of 15 amino acids. In germline, CDR1 is GTSNPN, CDR2 SVGIG (reference sequence). V shed 3 bases and J shed 0 bases, with 15 bases lying between them. CDR3 in amino acids: CAWSCSGQSSYEQYF. In nucleotides, the CDR3 is TGTGCCTGGAGCTGTTCAGGACAGAGCTCCTACGAGCAGTACTTC.

This clonotype was seen at least ten times. The chain combines TRBV27 with TRBJ1-1, with D unclear. Germline CDR1 reads MNHEY; CDR2 reads SMNVEV (reference sequence). This CDR3 comprises 14 residues. Trimming removed 4 bases from V and 4 bases from J, with 13 bases in between. DNA for the CDR3: TGTGCCAGCAGTTCTCTAGGACGGATCACTGAAGCTTTCTTT. This sequence encodes CASSSLGRITEAFF.

This clonotype was recorded many times. The V gene is TRBV5-1, the J gene TRBJ1-2, with D uncertain. Germline V gene sequence: CDR1 SGHRS, CDR2 YFSETQ. This CDR3 is built from 14 residues. Trimming took off 0 bases at V and 4 bases at J, with 10 bases between the two ends. For the CDR3, the DNA is TGCGCCAGCAGCTTGGCCATAGGCACCTATGGCTACACCTTC. It is translated as CASSLAIGTYGYTF. The full variable domain, completed using reference TRBV5-1 and TRBJ1-2, is KAGVTQTPRYLIKTRGQQVTLSCSPISGHRSVSWYQQTPGQGLQFLFEYFSETQRNKGNFPGRFSGRQFSNSRSEMNVSTLELGDSALYLCASSLAIGTYGYTFGSGTRLTVV.

Concerning this clonotype itself: The CDR3 does not close with the conserved phenylalanine or tryptophan, likely indicating a read error. The chain has TRBV6-1 and TRBJ1-2; the D is unclear. The CDR3 runs 13 residues. Germline assignment: CDR1 MNHNS and CDR2 SASEGT. Between the trimmed V and J ends, which lost 5 bases and 7 bases, there was a span of 14 bases. This CDR3 is CASSQGPSSGYTC. The CDR3 DNA reads as TGTGCCAGCAGTCAAGGACCCTCATCTGGCTACACCTGC.

The CDR3 DNA reads TGTGCCAGTAGTATCCTAGTGTGGTACGAGCAGTACTTC. It translates to CASSILVWYEQYF. The rearrangement joins TRBV19 to TRBJ2-7; D call uncertain. Germline lookup yields CDR1 LNHDA and CDR2 SQIVND (reference sequence). The CDR3 extends over 13 amino acids. With 3 bases removed from V and 4 bases from J, the gap between germline ends came to 10 bases.

This clonotype was counted at least ten times. The chain joins TRBV19 to TRBJ2-6; tentatively, D is TRBD1 or TRBD2 (6 bases each). V lost 7 bases and J lost 0, with 7 bases in between. The CDR3 consists of 14 residues. Germline V gives CDR1 LNHDA, CDR2 SQIVND (reference sequence). DNA for the CDR3: TGTGCCAGTAAGGGGGGCTCTGGGGCCAACGTCCTGACTTTC. Translated, it gives CASKGGSGANVLTF.

This clonotype was detected many times. CDR3 residues: CASSVSRHSYTF. CDR3 DNA sequence: TGTGCCAGCAGCGTCTCCAGACACTCCTACACCTTC. This chain joins TRBV9 and TRBJ1-2; D gene unclear. Looked up from germline, CDR1 is SGDLS and CDR2 is YYNGEE. The CDR3 spans 12 residues. V was trimmed by 2 bases and J by 10 bases, leaving 12 bases between them.

This clonotype was counted at least ten times. CDR3 sequence (DNA): TGTGCCAGCGGAGGCAGTGGTTACACTGAAGCTTTCTTT. Protein: CASGGSGYTEAFF. The chain couples TRBV7-9 to TRBJ1-1, with unresolved D. CDR1 and CDR2 from the germline V gene are SEHNR and FQNEAQ (reference sequence). The CDR3 covers 13 residues. V lost 8 bases, J lost 3 bases, and 13 bases lay in between.

This rearrangement joins TRBV12-3 or TRBV12-4 to TRBJ2-7, with 8 bases aligning to TRBD2. V gave up 1 base and J gave up 4 bases; unmatched junction bases: 0. The CDR3 runs to 13 residues. For the CDR3, the DNA is TGTGCCAGCAGTTTAGAGCGGGGGTACGAGCAGTACTTC. Protein: CASSLERGYEQYF.

This clonotype was recorded many times. The chain couples TRBV30 to TRBJ1-2; D not resolved. Looked up from germline, CDR1 is GTSNPN and CDR2 is SVGIG (reference sequence). Trimming stripped 8 bases from V and 0 bases from J, with 10 bases between. The CDR3 length is 12 residues. The DNA for the CDR3 is TGTGCCGGCTCACAGACTAACTATGGCTACACCTTC. It is translated as CAGSQTNYGYTF.

Comments on this clonotype: Given a much more abundant clone one base away, this may be a read error. No conserved phenylalanine or tryptophan is present at the end of the CDR3, so a read error is the likely explanation. The CDR3 sequence is CAIREDRVTGELFY. The CDR3 bases are TGTGCCATCAGGGAGGACAGGGTCACCGGGGAGCTGTTTTAT. J is TRBJ2-2 and V is TRBV10-3; 8 positions match TRBD1. In germline, CDR1 is ENHRY, CDR2 SYGVKD. This CDR3 is 14 amino acids long. V lost 6 bases to trimming and J lost 4 bases; unmatched junction nucleotides: 4.

The gene calls are TRBV12-3 or TRBV12-4 and TRBJ2-5, with D possibly being TRBD1 (6 bases). This CDR3 is 12 amino acids long. Between the trimmed V and J ends, which lost 6 bases and 4 bases, there was a span of 9 bases. The CDR3 DNA reads as TGTGCCAGCAGACAGGGTGGAGAGACCCAGTACTTC. Amino acid sequence: CASRQGGETQYF.

This clonotype was picked up a small number of times. The CDR3 reads CASQSLKNQYTEAFF. Written as DNA, the CDR3 is TGTGCCAGCCAATCTCTAAAGAATCAGTACACTGAAGCTTTCTTT. V usage is TRBV11-2 and J usage is TRBJ1-1; D is undetermined. Germline loops: CDR1 SGHAT, CDR2 FQNNGV. The CDR3 runs to 15 residues. V was clipped by 8 bases and J by 3 bases, with 19 bases between them.

This clonotype was counted at least ten times. DNA of the CDR3: TGTGCCAGCAGTGAATCCGCCCGGACGGGGGCCTACGAGCAGTACTTC. Amino acids: CASSESARTGAYEQYF. The chain combines TRBV25-1 with TRBJ2-7; possibly TRBD2 for D (6 bases). V shed 1 base and J shed 2 bases, with 15 bases lying between them. The CDR3 is made up of 16 amino acids. The germline V gene encodes CDR1 MGHDK and CDR2 SYGVNS.

In the case of this clonotype: One base away lies a much larger clone, so this may be a sequencing read error. V is TRBV15 and J is TRBJ2-5; the match to TRBD2 covers 7 bases. V dropped 1 base and J dropped 2; count of bases not matched to a gene: 4. Germline CDR1 and CDR2: LNHNV and YYDKDF (reference sequence). The CDR3 sequence is 15 residues long. The CDR3 sequence: CATSRGGSPQETQYF. The CDR3 DNA reads as TGTGCCACCAGCAGAGGCGGGAGTCCACAAGAGACCCAGTACTTC.

The J gene is TRBJ2-7, the V gene TRBV6-1; a weak D match, TRBD1 (6 bases). V shed 6 bases and J shed 2 bases, with 14 bases lying between them. The CDR3 has 14 amino acids. The germline CDR1 and CDR2 sequences are MNHNS and SASEGT. In DNA form, the CDR3 reads TGTGCCAGCAGCAGGACAGCCCTTACCTACGAGCAGTACTTC. Translating it yields CASSRTALTYEQYF.

This clonotype has just a few counts. A junction end diverges from the germline sequence, so it may reflect a read error. V is TRBV5-1 and J is TRBJ2-7; D gene unclear. The CDR3 length is 18 residues. CDR1 SGHRS and CDR2 YFSETQ come from the germline V gene. DNA of the CDR3: TGCACCAGCAGCTTAAAATCGGTGGGCAGGACGAGCTCCTACGAGCAGTACTTC. Translating gives CTSSLKSVGRTSSYEQYF.

The table lists this clonotype with a few counts. The V call is TRBV7-1, the J call TRBJ2-7; TRBD2 agrees at 10 bases. TRBV7-1 qualifies as an ORF whose function is uncertain. The CDR3 loop spans 19 amino acids. V was clipped by 5 bases and J by 2 bases; unmatched bases: 18. The CDR3 DNA follows: TGTGCCAGCAGCCAGCGGGACAGACCTAGCGGGAGAGAAACCTACGAGCAGTACTTC. Encoded protein: CASSQRDRPSGRETYEQYF.

This clonotype was counted only a few times. The chain joins TRBV3-1 to TRBJ1-1; tentative D call: TRBD1 (5 bases). V lost 4 bases, J lost 6 bases, and 12 bases lay in between. Germline assignment: CDR1 LGHDT and CDR2 YNNKEL (reference sequence). This CDR3 contains 13 residues. CDR3 coding DNA: TGTGCCAGCAGCCTACCCCGGGGGGCTGAAGCTTTCTTT. Translated: CASSLPRGAEAFF.

This clonotype has at least ten counts. The chain joins TRBV12-3 or TRBV12-4 to TRBJ2-5; 12 nucleotides agree with TRBD1. J gave up 5 bases and V 5 bases, and 9 bases lay outside the gene matches. This CDR3 is 16 amino acids long. CDR3 bases: TGTGCCAGCAGTACCGCCGGGACAGGGGGCCGGGAGACCCAGTACTTC. It is translated as CASSTAGTGGRETQYF.

Ten or more counts support this clonotype. This chain links TRBV20-1 with TRBJ2-5, with D perhaps TRBD2 (5 bases). CDR1 and CDR2 from the germline V gene are DFQATT and SNEGSKA (reference sequence). V lost 2 bases to trimming and J lost 2 bases, with 15 bases between them. The CDR3 spans 15 residues. The CDR3 is CSARTTPLVQETQYF. CDR3 nucleotide sequence: TGCAGTGCTAGAACCACCCCACTAGTTCAAGAGACCCAGTACTTC.

This clonotype was counted ten times or more. J is TRBJ1-5 and V is TRBV6-2 or TRBV6-3; no firm D call. Germline CDR1 MNHEY, CDR2 SVGEGT. CDR3 length: 13 residues. V was cut by 6 bases and J by 5 bases, with 11 bases left in between. CDR3 nucleotides: TGTGCCAGCAGGCCCGCCCTTCATCAGCCCCAGCATTTT. Amino acid sequence: CASRPALHQPQHF.

This clonotype showed up many times. The chain couples TRBV7-8 to TRBJ2-5, with D possibly being TRBD1 or TRBD2 (7 bases each). The CDR3 consists of 18 residues. The germline V gene has CDR1 SGHVS and CDR2 FQNEAQ. V was cut by 4 bases and J by 4 bases, with 25 bases left in between. CDR3 sequence (DNA): TGTGCCAGCAGCTCCCACCGGCTGGGACAGCGGGATCGAGAGACCCAGTACTTC. This codes for CASSSHRLGQRDRETQYF. The variable domain in full, with the rest retrieved from reference TRBV7-8 and TRBJ2-5, is GAGVSQSPRYKVAKRGQDVALRCDPISGHVSLFWYQQALGQGPEFLTYFQNEAQLDKSGLPSDRFFAERPEGSVSTLKIQRTQQEDSAVYLCASSSHRLGQRDRETQYFGPGTRLLVL.

This clonotype was recorded many times. The chain links TRBV19 to TRBJ1-1; D possibly corresponds to TRBD1 (5 bases). The CDR3 is 15 amino acids. The V gene's germline CDR1 is LNHDA and CDR2 SQIVND (reference sequence). V lost 7 bases, J lost 1 base, and 16 bases lay in between. CDR3: CASKSRGFANTEAFF. The CDR3 DNA reads as TGTGCCAGTAAGTCACGGGGGTTTGCGAACACTGAAGCTTTCTTT.

This chain connects TRBV12-3 or TRBV12-4 to TRBJ1-5, with D tentatively TRBD1 (5 bases). The CDR3 contains 14 residues. The ends were cut back, 2 bases at V and 4 bases at J, with 9 bases in the middle. The CDR3: CASSLQGKNQPQHF. The CDR3 DNA is TGTGCCAGCAGTTTACAGGGAAAGAATCAGCCCCAGCATTTT.

This clonotype was counted many times. CDR3 loop: CASSLTPGTSGSYEQYF. CDR3 bases: TGTGCCAGCAGCCTTACACCCGGGACTAGCGGATCCTACGAGCAGTACTTC. This chain connects TRBV28 to TRBJ2-7; 11 bases fit TRBD2. J lost 1 base, V lost 6 bases, and 11 bases had no gene match. The CDR3 is 17 residues long. Looked up from germline, CDR1 is MDHEN and CDR2 is SYDVKM. The full variable domain, in which reference TRBV28 and TRBJ2-7 provide the parts outside the CDR3, is DVKVTQSSRYLVKRTGEKVFLECVQDMDHENMFWYRQDPGLGLRLIYFSYDVKMKEKGDIPEGYSVSREKKERFSLILESASTNQTSMYLCASSLTPGTSGSYEQYFGPGTRLTVT.

This clonotype has at least ten counts. The V gene is TRBV13, the J gene TRBJ2-7, with D hard to call. CDR3 length: 12 residues. The ends were cut back, 5 bases at V and 9 bases at J, with 14 bases in the middle. Per the germline V gene, CDR1 is PRHDT and CDR2 is FYEKMQ (reference sequence). The CDR3, as DNA: TGTGCCAGCAGCCCGCCCATCGGAGCGCAGTACTTC. It translates to CASSPPIGAQYF.

This clonotype occurred many times. This chain uses TRBV30 with TRBJ1-1, with 11 bases matching TRBD1. This CDR3 is 16 amino acids long. V was pared by 3 bases and J by 0 bases, with 6 bases of the junction left unmatched. Germline V gene lookup returns CDR1 GTSNPN and CDR2 SVGIG (reference sequence). The CDR3 loop is CAWRSPGQGVNTEAFF. CDR3 coding DNA: TGTGCCTGGAGAAGCCCGGGACAGGGGGTGAACACTGAAGCTTTCTTT. The whole variable domain, remainder taken from reference TRBV30 and TRBJ1-1, is SQTIHQWPATLVQPVGSPLSLECTVEGTSNPNLYWYRQAAGRGLQLLFYSVGIGQISSEVPQNLSASRPQDRQFILSSKKLLLSDSGFYLCAWRSPGQGVNTEAFFGQGTRLTVV.

This clonotype appeared many times. The gene calls are TRBV27 and TRBJ2-7; the D gene is possibly TRBD2 (6 bases). Germline values: CDR1 MNHEY, CDR2 SMNVEV (reference sequence). Trimming removed 3 bases from V and 0 bases from J, with 15 bases in between. This CDR3 has 16 amino acids. The CDR3 here is CASSLTLARSSYEQYF. In DNA, the CDR3 is TGTGCCAGCAGTTTGACCCTAGCGCGGAGCTCCTACGAGCAGTACTTC.

This clonotype was detected many times. The J gene is TRBJ1-2, the V gene TRBV15; the D gene is possibly TRBD1 (6 bases). Germline values: CDR1 LNHNV, CDR2 YYDKDF (reference sequence). The ends were cut back, 0 bases at V and 2 bases at J, with 7 bases in the middle. The CDR3 sequence is 14 residues long. CDR3 sequence: CATSRDRGNYGYTF. DNA of the CDR3: TGTGCCACCAGCAGAGACAGGGGCAACTATGGCTACACCTTC.

This clonotype was found many times. The chain has TRBV7-8 and TRBJ2-5, with D tentatively TRBD1 (5 bases). The CDR3 covers 15 residues. The V end lost 3 bases, the J end lost 5 bases, and 16 bases lay between the germline ends. Per the germline V gene, CDR1 is SGHVS and CDR2 is FQNEAQ. CDR3 sequence reads: CASSFLTVTRETQYF. The CDR3 DNA is TGTGCCAGCAGCTTTTTGACAGTGACTCGTGAGACCCAGTACTTC.